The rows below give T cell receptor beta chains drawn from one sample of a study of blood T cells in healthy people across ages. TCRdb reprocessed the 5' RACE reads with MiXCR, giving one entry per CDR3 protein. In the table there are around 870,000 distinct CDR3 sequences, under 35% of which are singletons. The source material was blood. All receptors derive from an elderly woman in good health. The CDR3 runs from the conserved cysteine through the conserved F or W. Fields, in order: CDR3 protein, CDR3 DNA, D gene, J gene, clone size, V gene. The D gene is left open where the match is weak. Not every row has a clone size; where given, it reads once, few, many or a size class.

CDR3: CASSGGTGLNQPQHF
DNA: TGTGCCAGCAGTGGTGGGACAGGCCTCAATCAGCCCCAGCATTTT
D: TRBD1
J: TRBJ1-5
size: few
V: TRBV25-1

CDR3: CASSYSLLGDTQYF
DNA: TGTGCCAGCAGTTACTCGCTGCTAGGAGATACGCAGTATTTT
D: -
J: TRBJ2-3
size: many
V: TRBV6-2/TRBV6-3

CDR3: CASSFRVASNQPRHF
DNA: TGTGCCAGCAGTTTCAGGGTGGCTAGCAATCAGCCCCGGCATTTT
D: -
J: TRBJ1-5
size: -
V: TRBV12-3/TRBV12-4

CDR3: CATSEYGQGRTHGTDTQYF
DNA: TGTGCCACCAGTGAATATGGACAGGGTAGGACCCACGGCACAGATACGCAGTATTTT
D: TRBD1
J: TRBJ2-3
size: -
V: TRBV24-1

CDR3: CASSTTGAKETQYF
DNA: TGTGCCAGCAGCACCACCGGGGCCAAAGAGACCCAGTACTTC
D: -
J: TRBJ2-5
size: many
V: TRBV9

CDR3: CASSLSGPQGWDKYF
DNA: TGTGCCAGCAGCTTATCGGGGCCCCAAGGGTGGGACAAGTACTTC
D: -
J: TRBJ2-4
size: many
V: TRBV7-9

CDR3: CASSPQGAETQYF
DNA: TGTGCCAGCTCACCTCAGGGAGCAGAGACCCAGTACTTC
D: -
J: TRBJ2-5
size: -
V: TRBV18

CDR3: CASSLLEPAKNIQYF
DNA: TGTGCCAGCAGCTTGTTGGAACCAGCCAAAAACATTCAGTACTTC
D: -
J: TRBJ2-4
size: -
V: TRBV5-6

CDR3: CASSHLRGFGANVLTF
DNA: TGTGCCAGCAGCCACCTCAGGGGGTTTGGGGCCAACGTCCTGACTTTC
D: TRBD1
J: TRBJ2-6
size: many
V: TRBV6-2/TRBV6-3

CDR3: CASIPWGGPEQFF
DNA: TGTGCCAGCATCCCGTGGGGGGGGCCAGAGCAGTTCTTC
D: -
J: TRBJ2-1
size: few
V: TRBV7-9